This entry is about one T cell receptor (beta chain). As processed by the authors: Estimates of nucleated cell counts were drawn from the amplification of reference gene primers. TCRdb's table, derived via immunoSEQ multiplex PCR, lists solely in-frame clones and lacks some. The V and J calls and clone size come from that table; D and trimming were worked out from the DNA. This sample yields about 180,000 clones, of which about 88% are seen a single time; less than 3% belongs to the top ten. The data originate from a study of blood T cell repertoires in COVID-19. Study details: Acute-phase and convalescent COVID-19 samples originated in the United States, Italy and Spain. Sources were T cells, B-cell-depleted T cells, or PBMCs; the material itself was cDNA or gDNA.

The germline CDR1 and CDR2 sequences are SGHAT and FQNNGV. The length of the CDR3 is 13 residues. V lost 5 bases and J 4 bases, leaving 11 bases between the germline ends. The sample comprised peripheral blood. The V call is TRBV11-2, the J call TRBJ1-2, with no clear D. The receptor's source is a woman younger than 45 with active or convalescent COVID-19. The CDR3 here is CASSLSDSYGYTF. Written as DNA, the CDR3 is TGTGCCAGCAGCCTCAGCGATAGCTATGGCTACACCTTC.